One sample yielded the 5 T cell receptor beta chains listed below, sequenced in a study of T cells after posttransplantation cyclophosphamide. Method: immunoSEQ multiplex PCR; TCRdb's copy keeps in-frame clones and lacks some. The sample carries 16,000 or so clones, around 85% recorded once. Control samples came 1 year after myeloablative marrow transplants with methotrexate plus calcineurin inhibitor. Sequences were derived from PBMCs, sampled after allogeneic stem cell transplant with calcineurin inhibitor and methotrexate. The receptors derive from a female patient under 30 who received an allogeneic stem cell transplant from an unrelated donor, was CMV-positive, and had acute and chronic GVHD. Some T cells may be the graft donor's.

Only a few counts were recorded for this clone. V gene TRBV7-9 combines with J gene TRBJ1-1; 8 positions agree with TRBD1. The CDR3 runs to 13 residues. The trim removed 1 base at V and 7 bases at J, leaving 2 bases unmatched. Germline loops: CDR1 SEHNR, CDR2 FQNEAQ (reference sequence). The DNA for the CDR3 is TGTGCCAGCAGCTTAGGAGGACAGGGTGAAGCTTTCTTT. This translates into CASSLGGQGEAFF.

The CDR3 bases are TGTGCAAGTCGCTTAGCGTTGTGGTCAGGTTACGAGCAGTACTTC. Protein product: CASRLALWSGYEQYF. The chain joins TRBV12-2 to TRBJ2-7; the table names TRBD1, a call not compared with the DNA. TRBV12-2 is tagged as a pseudogene. The CDR3 has 15 residues.

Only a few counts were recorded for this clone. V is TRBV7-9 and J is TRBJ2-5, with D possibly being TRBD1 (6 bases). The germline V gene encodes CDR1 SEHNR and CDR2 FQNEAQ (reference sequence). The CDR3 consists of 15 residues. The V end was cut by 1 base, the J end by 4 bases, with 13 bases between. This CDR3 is CASSLGGLGGETQYF. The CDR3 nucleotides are TGTGCCAGCAGCTTAGGGGGCTTAGGGGGAGAGACCCAGTACTTC.

The CDR3, as DNA: TGTGCCAGCAGCTGGTTAGGGGGTACCTACGAGCAGTACTTC. Protein: CASSWLGGTYEQYF. The chain is built from TRBV7-2 and TRBJ2-7; D is possibly TRBD1 (6 bases). V shed 4 bases and J shed 2 bases, with 12 bases lying between them. The CDR3 loop spans 14 amino acids. Germline CDR1 and CDR2: SGHTA and FQGNSA.

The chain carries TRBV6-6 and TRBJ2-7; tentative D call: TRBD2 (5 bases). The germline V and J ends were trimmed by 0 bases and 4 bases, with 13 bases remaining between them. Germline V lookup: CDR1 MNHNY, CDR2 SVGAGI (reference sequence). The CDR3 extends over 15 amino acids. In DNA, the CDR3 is TGTGCCAGCAGTTACTCGAGAGGGTCTGGGTACGAGCAGTACTTC. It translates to CASSYSRGSGYEQYF.